This section outlines one T cell receptor beta chain sequence together with its context. Its antigen is unknown. This sample stems from a study of early T cells in non-severe SARS-CoV-2 infection. Points from the study as a whole: Missing private and CD4 specificities, VDJdb matching favored anti-spike CD8 responses.

TCRdb re-called the 5' RACE reads with MiXCR, one entry per CDR3 protein. The profile shows about 56,000 distinct CDR3 sequences, under 12% of them singletons. Germline loops: CDR1 LGHNA, CDR2 YNFKEQ. This CDR3 contains 17 residues. V was cut by 0 bases and J by 1 base, with 15 bases left in between. The sequenced sample consisted of whole blood. The chain carries TRBV4-2 and TRBJ1-2; perhaps TRBD1 as D (6 bases). This TCR was sampled from an adult who was a healthcare worker with PCR-confirmed SARS-CoV-2 infection or an uninfected control (not recorded which). In DNA form, the CDR3 reads TGTGCCAGCAGCCAAGAGGGGGCTAACCTCTTTAACTATGGCTACACCTTC. This gives the protein CASSQEGANLFNYGYTF.